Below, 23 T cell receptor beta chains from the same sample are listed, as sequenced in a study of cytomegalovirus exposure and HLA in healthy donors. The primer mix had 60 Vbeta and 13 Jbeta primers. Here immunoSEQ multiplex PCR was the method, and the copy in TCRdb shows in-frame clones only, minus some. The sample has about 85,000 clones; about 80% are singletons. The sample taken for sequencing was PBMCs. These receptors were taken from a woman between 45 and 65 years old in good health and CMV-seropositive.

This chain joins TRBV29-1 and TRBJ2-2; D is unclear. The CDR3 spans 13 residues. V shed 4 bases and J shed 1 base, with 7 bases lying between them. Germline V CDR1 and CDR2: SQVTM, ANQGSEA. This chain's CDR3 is CSVAPGNTGELFF. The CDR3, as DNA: TGCAGCGTTGCCCCAGGGAACACCGGGGAGCTGTTTTTT.

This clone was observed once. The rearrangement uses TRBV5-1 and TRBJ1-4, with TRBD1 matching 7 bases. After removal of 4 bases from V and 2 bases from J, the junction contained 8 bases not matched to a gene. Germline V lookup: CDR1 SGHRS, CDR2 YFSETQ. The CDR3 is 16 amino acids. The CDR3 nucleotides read TGCGCCAGCAGCCGAACAGGGGCGTGGACTAATGAAAAACTGTTTTTT. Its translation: CASSRTGAWTNEKLFF. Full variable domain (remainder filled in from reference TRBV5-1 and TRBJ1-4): KAGVTQTPRYLIKTRGQQVTLSCSPISGHRSVSWYQQTPGQGLQFLFEYFSETQRNKGNFPGRFSGRQFSNSRSEMNVSTLELGDSALYLCASSRTGAWTNEKLFFGSGTQLSVL.

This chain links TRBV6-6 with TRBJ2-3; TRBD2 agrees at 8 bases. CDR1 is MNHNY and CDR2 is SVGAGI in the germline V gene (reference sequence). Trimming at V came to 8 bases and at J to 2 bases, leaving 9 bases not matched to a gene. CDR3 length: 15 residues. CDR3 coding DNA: TGTGCCAGCTCCCAGTCTAGCGGGTTCACAGATACGCAGTATTTT. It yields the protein CASSQSSGFTDTQYF.

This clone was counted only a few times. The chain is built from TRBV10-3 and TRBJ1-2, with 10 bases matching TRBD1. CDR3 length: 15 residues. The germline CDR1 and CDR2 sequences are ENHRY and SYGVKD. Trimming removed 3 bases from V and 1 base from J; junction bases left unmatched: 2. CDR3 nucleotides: TGTGCCATCAGTGAAGGGACAGGGGATAACTATGGCTACACCTTC. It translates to CAISEGTGDNYGYTF.

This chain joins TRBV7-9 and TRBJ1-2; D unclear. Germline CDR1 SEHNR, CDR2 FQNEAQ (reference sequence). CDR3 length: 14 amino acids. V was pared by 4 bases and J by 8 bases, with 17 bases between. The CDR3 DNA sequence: TGTGCCAGCAGCTACGACACCCCCCGCGAGGGCTACACCTTC. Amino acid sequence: CASSYDTPREGYTF.

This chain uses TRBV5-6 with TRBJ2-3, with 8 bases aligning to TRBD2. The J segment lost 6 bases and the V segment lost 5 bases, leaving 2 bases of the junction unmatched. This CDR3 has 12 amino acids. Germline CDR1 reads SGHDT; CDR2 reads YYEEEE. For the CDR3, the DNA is TGTGCCAGCAGTCGCGGGAGGGATACGCAGTATTTT. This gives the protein CASSRGRDTQYF.

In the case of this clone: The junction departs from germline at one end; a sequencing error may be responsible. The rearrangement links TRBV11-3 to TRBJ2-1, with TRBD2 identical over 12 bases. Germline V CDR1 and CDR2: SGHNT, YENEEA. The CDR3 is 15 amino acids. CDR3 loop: CASSLASGGDNEQFF. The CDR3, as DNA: TGTGCCAGTAGCTTGGCTAGCGGGGGGGACAATGAGCAGTTCTTC.

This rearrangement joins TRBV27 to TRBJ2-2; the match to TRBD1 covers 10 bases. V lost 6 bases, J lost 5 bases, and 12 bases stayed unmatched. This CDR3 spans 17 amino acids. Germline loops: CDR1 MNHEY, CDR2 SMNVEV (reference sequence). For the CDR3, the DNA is TGTGCCAGCAGCAATACCCGGGACAGGGGACGGACCGGGGAGCTGTTTTTT. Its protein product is CASSNTRDRGRTGELFF.

In nucleotides, the CDR3 is TGTGCCAGCAGGCCCGGGACAGGCGCCTCCTACGAGCAGTACTTC. This codes for CASRPGTGASYEQYF. V and J are TRBV5-4 and TRBJ2-7; 8 positions match TRBD1. V gave up 5 bases and J gave up 0 bases; unmatched junction bases: 7. CDR3 length equals 15 residues. The germline V gene encodes CDR1 SGHNT and CDR2 YYREEE (reference sequence).

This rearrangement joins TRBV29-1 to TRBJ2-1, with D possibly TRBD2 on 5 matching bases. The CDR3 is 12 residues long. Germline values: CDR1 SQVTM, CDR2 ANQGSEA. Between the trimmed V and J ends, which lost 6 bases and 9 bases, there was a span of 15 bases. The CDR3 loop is CSVLNLGSEQFF. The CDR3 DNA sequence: TGCAGCGTCCTCAACCTGGGGAGTGAGCAGTTCTTC.

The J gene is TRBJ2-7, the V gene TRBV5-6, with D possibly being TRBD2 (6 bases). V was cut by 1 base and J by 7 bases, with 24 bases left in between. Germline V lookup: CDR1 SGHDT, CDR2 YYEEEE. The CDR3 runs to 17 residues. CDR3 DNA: TGTGCCAGCAGCTTGTCCCCCCCTAGCGTGGGGGAAGGAGAGCAGTACGTC. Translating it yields CASSLSPPSVGEGEQYV.

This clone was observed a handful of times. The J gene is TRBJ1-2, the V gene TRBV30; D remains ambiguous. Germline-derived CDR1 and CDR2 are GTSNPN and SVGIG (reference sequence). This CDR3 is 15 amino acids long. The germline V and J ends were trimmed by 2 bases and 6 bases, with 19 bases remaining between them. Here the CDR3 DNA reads TGTGCCTGGAGTCCCGGACTAGGGCGGGTCGATGGCTACACCTTC. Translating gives CAWSPGLGRVDGYTF.

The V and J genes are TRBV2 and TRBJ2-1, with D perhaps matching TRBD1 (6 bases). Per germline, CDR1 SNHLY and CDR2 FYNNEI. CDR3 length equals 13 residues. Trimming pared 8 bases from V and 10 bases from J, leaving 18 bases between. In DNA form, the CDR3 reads TGTGCCAGCGGACAGATGGGGTTAAACGAGCAGTTCTTC. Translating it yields CASGQMGLNEQFF.

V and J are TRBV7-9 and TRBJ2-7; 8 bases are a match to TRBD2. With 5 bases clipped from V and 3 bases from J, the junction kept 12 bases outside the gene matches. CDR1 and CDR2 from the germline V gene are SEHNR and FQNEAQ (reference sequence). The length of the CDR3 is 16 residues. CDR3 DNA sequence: TGTGCCAGCAGCACGGGACTAGTCGCGGCTCTCTACGAGCAGTACGTC. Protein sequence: CASSTGLVAALYEQYV.

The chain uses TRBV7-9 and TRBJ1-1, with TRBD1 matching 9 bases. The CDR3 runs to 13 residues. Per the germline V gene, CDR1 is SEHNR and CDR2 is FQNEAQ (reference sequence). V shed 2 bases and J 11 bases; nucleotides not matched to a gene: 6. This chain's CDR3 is CASSLRRDREAFF. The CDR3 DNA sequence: TGTGCCAGCAGCTTACGGAGGGACAGGGAGGCTTTCTTT.

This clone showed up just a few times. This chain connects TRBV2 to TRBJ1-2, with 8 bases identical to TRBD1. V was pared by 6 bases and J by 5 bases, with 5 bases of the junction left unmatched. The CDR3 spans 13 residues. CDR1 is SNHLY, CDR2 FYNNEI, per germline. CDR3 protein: CASRRDRMYGYTF. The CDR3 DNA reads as TGTGCCAGCAGGCGGGACAGGATGTATGGCTACACCTTC.

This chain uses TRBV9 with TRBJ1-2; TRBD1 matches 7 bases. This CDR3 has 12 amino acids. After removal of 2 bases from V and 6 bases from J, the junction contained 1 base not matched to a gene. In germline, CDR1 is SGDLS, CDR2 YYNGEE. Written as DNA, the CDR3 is TGTGCCAGCAGCGTCACAGGGGATGGCTACACCTTC. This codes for CASSVTGDGYTF. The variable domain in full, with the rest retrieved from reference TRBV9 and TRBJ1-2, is DSGVTQTPKHLITATGQRVTLRCSPRSGDLSVYWYQQSLDQGLQFLIQYYNGEERAKGNILERFSAQQFPDLHSELNLSSLELGDSALYFCASSVTGDGYTFGSGTRLTVV.

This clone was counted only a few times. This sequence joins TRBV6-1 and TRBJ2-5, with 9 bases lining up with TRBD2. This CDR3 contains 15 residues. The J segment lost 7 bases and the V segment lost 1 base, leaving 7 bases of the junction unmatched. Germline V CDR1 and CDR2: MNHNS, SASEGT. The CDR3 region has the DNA TGTGCCAGCAGTGAAGTTTGGGGACTAGCCGTGACCCAGTACTTC. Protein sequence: CASSEVWGLAVTQYF.

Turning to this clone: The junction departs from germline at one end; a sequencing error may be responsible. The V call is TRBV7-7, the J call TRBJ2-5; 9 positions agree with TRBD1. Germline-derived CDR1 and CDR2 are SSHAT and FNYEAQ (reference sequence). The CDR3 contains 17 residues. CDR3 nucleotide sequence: TGTGCTAGCAGCGTTAGTCCCGACAGGGGGAACCGGAAGACCCAGTACTTC. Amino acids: CASSVSPDRGNRKTQYF.

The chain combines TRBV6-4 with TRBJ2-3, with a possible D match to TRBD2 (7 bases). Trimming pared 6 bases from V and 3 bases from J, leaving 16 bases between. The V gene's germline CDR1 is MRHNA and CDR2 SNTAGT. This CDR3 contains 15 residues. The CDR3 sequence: CASSPEGGVTDTQYF. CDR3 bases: TGTGCCAGCAGCCCTGAAGGGGGGGTAACAGATACGCAGTATTTT.

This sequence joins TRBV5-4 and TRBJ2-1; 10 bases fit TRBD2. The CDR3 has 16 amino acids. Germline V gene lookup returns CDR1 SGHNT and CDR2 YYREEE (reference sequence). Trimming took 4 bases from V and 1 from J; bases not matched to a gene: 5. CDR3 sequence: CASSPGTSASYNEQFF. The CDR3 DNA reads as TGTGCCAGCAGCCCTGGGACTAGCGCTTCCTACAATGAGCAGTTCTTC.

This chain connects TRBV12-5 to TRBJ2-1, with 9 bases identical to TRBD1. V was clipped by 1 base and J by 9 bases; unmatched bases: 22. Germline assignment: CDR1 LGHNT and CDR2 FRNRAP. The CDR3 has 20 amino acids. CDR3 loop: CASGLGPGQGARGTLGEQFF. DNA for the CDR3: TGTGCTAGTGGTTTGGGACCGGGACAGGGTGCTCGGGGAACCCTAGGTGAGCAGTTCTTC.

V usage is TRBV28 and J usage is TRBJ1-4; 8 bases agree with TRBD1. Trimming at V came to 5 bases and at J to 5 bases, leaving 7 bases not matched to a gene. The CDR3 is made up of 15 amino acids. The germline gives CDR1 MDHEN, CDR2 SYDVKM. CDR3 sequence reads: CASSGWTGRNEKLFF. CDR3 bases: TGTGCCAGCAGTGGCTGGACAGGGAGGAATGAAAAACTGTTTTTT.